A single sample is the source of the 15 T cell receptor beta chains below, sequenced in a study of blood T cell repertoires in COVID-19. Generated by immunoSEQ multiplex PCR, the TCRdb table keeps only in-frame clones and is missing some. The table has about 270,000 clones, about 91% seen once. The sequenced material came from PBMCs or T cells enriched from blood (not recorded which). All receptors derive from a man aged 35 to 55 who had been exposed to COVID-19.

Concerning this clone: This may come from a read error, since a much larger clone is one base off. The chain uses TRBV3-1 (or the pseudogene TRBV3-2) and TRBJ2-3; D is unclear. The V end was cut by 4 bases, the J end by 0 bases, with 2 bases between. The germline gives CDR1 LGHDT, CDR2 YNNKEL (reference sequence). The CDR3 is 12 amino acids. CDR3 in DNA: TGTGCCAGCAGCCCGAGCACAGATACGCAGTATTTT. This translates into CASSPSTDTQYF.

The CDR3 loop reads CASSELAGDYNEQFF. The CDR3 nucleotides are TGTGCCAGCAGTGAATTGGCGGGAGACTACAATGAGCAGTTCTTC. The chain employs TRBV25-1 and TRBJ2-1; 7 positions agree with TRBD2. The CDR3 consists of 15 residues. V gave up 1 base and J gave up 3 bases; unmatched junction bases: 3. Germline CDR1 MGHDK, CDR2 SYGVNS.

This clone came up once. The CDR3 loop is CASSPFNRVEQFF. The DNA of the CDR3 is TGTGCCAGCAGCCCCTTTAACAGGGTTGAGCAGTTCTTC. The J gene is TRBJ2-1, the V gene TRBV11-2, with D possibly being TRBD1 (6 bases). The V and J ends lost 5 bases and 9 bases respectively, with 14 bases between them. The CDR3 covers 13 residues. CDR1 and CDR2 from the germline V gene are SGHAT and FQNNGV.

The chain is built from TRBV6-5 and TRBJ2-1; D is undetermined. This CDR3 is built from 13 residues. Trimming removed 4 bases at V and 7 bases at J, with 11 bases between. Germline loops: CDR1 MNHEY, CDR2 SVGAGI. CDR3 coding DNA: TGTGCCAGCAGTTCCCCATATCAGAATGAGCAGTTCTTC. This codes for CASSSPYQNEQFF.

The chain joins TRBV4-1 to TRBJ1-1; 8 bases line up with TRBD1. Per germline, CDR1 MGHRA and CDR2 YSYEKL. V dropped 3 bases and J dropped 0; count of bases not matched to a gene: 3. The CDR3 is 15 amino acids. The CDR3 loop reads CASSHGQGVNTEAFF. DNA for the CDR3: TGCGCCAGCAGCCACGGACAGGGAGTGAACACTGAAGCTTTCTTT.

The chain is built from TRBV30 and TRBJ2-7; maybe TRBD2 (6 bases). Germline CDR1 GTSNPN, CDR2 SVGIG (reference sequence). The CDR3 is 13 amino acids. With 3 bases removed from V and 4 bases from J, the gap between germline ends came to 13 bases. The CDR3 DNA follows: TGTGCCTGGAGGGCGGGGTTCAGTTACGAGCAGTACTTC. It yields the protein CAWRAGFSYEQYF.

The DNA of the CDR3 is TGTGCCAGCAGCTTTACCCAAGGGGGCTCACCCCTCCACTTT. Amino acid sequence: CASSFTQGGSPLHF. The J gene is TRBJ1-6, the V gene TRBV7-9; 7 bases are shared with TRBD1. Per germline, CDR1 SEHNR and CDR2 FQNEAQ (reference sequence). The junction had 6 bases not matched to a gene; V was cut back by 3 bases and J by 10 bases. This CDR3 comprises 14 residues. Full variable domain (outside the CDR3, taken from reference TRBV7-9 and TRBJ1-6): DTGVSQNPRHKITKRGQNVTFRCDPISEHNRLYWYRQTLGQGPEFLTYFQNEAQLEKSRLLSDRFSAERPKGSFSTLEIQRTEQGDSAMYLCASSFTQGGSPLHFGNGTRLTVT.

The chain is built from TRBV5-1 and TRBJ1-4, with 8 bases identical to TRBD1. V shed 4 bases, J shed 0 bases, and the junction held 5 bases outside the gene matches. The CDR3 has 16 amino acids. Germline CDR1 and CDR2: SGHRS and YFSETQ. DNA of the CDR3: TGCGCCAGCAGCAAGCGGACAGGGACAACTAATGAAAAACTGTTTTTT. Translated, it gives CASSKRTGTTNEKLFF.

Here the CDR3 DNA reads TGTGCCAGTAGTATAGGGACAGTCTACACTGAAGCTTTCTTT. Translated: CASSIGTVYTEAFF. The chain links TRBV19 to TRBJ1-1; a weak D match, TRBD1 (6 bases). The CDR3 has 14 residues. Between the trimmed V and J ends, which lost 1 base and 3 bases, there was a span of 9 bases. Germline loops: CDR1 LNHDA, CDR2 SQIVND (reference sequence).

The genes are TRBV3-1 (or the pseudogene TRBV3-2) and TRBJ2-7, with 12 bases identical to TRBD2. The CDR3 totals 17 residues. V lost 4 bases and J lost 0; bases outside the gene matches: 7. Germline V CDR1 and CDR2: LGHDT, YNNKEL (reference sequence). CDR3 sequence: CASSRGTSGPSSYEQYF. In DNA, the CDR3 is TGTGCCAGCAGCCGAGGGACTAGCGGGCCGAGCTCCTACGAGCAGTACTTC.

The rearrangement links TRBV28 to TRBJ1-2, with 7 bases lining up with TRBD1. With 8 bases clipped from V and 4 bases from J, the junction kept 4 bases outside the gene matches. Germline CDR1 MDHEN, CDR2 SYDVKM. The CDR3 runs to 12 residues. The CDR3 loop is CASLGGLYGYTF. The CDR3 DNA sequence: TGTGCCAGCCTAGGGGGCCTCTATGGCTACACCTTC.

This chain joins TRBV18 and TRBJ2-7; D is unclear. From germline, CDR1 is KGHSH and CDR2 LQKENI. The CDR3 totals 12 residues. V was cut by 5 bases and J by 1 base, with 6 bases left in between. The CDR3 sequence: CASSERSYEQYF. The CDR3 bases are TGTGCCAGCTCAGAGCGATCCTACGAGCAGTACTTC.

The chain recombines TRBV6-2 or TRBV6-3 with TRBJ2-5; 9 nucleotides match TRBD2. CDR3 size: 16 residues. The V gene's germline CDR1 is MNHEY and CDR2 SVGEGT. After removal of 2 bases from V and 5 bases from J, the junction contained 9 bases not matched to a gene. The CDR3 loop reads CASSYGTGTSLETQYF. In DNA form, the CDR3 reads TGTGCCAGCAGTTACGGTACCGGGACTAGCTTGGAGACCCAGTACTTC.

The chain uses TRBV27 and TRBJ1-5, with D tentatively TRBD1 (6 bases). CDR3 size: 14 residues. Trimming took off 0 bases at V and 6 bases at J, with 9 bases between the two ends. Germline-derived CDR1 and CDR2 are MNHEY and SMNVEV (reference sequence). The CDR3 DNA reads TGTGCCAGCAGTTTATCGGACAGTTTTCAGCCCCAGCATTTT. Translation: CASSLSDSFQPQHF.

The chain links TRBV11-2 to TRBJ1-4; D remains ambiguous. The CDR3 runs to 12 residues. V was pared by 1 base and J by 17 bases, with 14 bases between. Germline-derived CDR1 and CDR2 are SGHAT and FQNNGV. The CDR3 reads CASSLGEGNPFF. In DNA form, the CDR3 reads TGTGCCAGCAGCTTAGGGGAGGGAAACCCATTTTTT.